This T cell receptor beta chain was profiled in a study of shared clonotypes between healthy human individuals (dated by TCRdb to 2018 to 2020). For the study in its entirety: Three men and two women, aged 18 to 49 years, made up the cohort. Libraries were prepared and TCR repertoires were sequenced by different laboratories using diverse techniques, in order to increase sequencing depth and limit assay-specific biases. Blood TCR repertoires of about five healthy adults were deeply sequenced to estimate repertoire size and the extent of clonotype sharing between individuals. Per donor, leukapheresis produced somewhere between about 0.8 and 9.5 billion PBMCs. Per donor, three plates each were used for CD4 naive and CD4 memory, two for CD8 naive, and one for CD8 memory. On the study overall, not on this receptor specifically: Pairwise subsampling indicated that sequencing depth was expected to affect the degree of clonotype sharing among donors. Only blood was sampled, and tissue TCR repertoires likely differ from those in blood. Rarefaction of sorted-subset datasets indicated incomplete sequencing despite the large sequencing depth. Compared with non-shared clonotypes, the clonotypes found in all four sorted-subset donors had higher generation probabilities. About 5% of naive CD4, around 4% of naive CD8, roughly 2.4% of memory CD4, and around 0.42% of memory CD8 clonotypes were shared across several donors. Because the study included a small number of donors, the genetic and exposure-history diversity represented was limited. Larger estimated clonotype richness was generally found for naive subsets than for memory subsets.

The CDR3, from cysteine to phenylalanine, totals 17 residues. Just the 51-base CDR3 DNA is kept, in frame starting at base 1. Via the germline V gene, CDR1 is MDHEN and CDR2 SYDVKM. Deletion took 6 bases off V and 8 bases off J, with a span of 26 bases between the germline ends. For the CD8 naive samples, CD45RO-negative cells were positively selected for CCR7, yielding a CD45RA+CCR7+ population from which TemRA cells were excluded. Healthy HIV-negative adults with no recently reported acute infections or vaccinations were included as donors. Every donor was a Caucasian adult living in Nashville, Tennessee, USA. After blood collection by leukapheresis, PBMCs were isolated using Ficoll-Histopaque density gradient centrifugation and then cryopreserved in the vapor phase of liquid nitrogen. Purity and quantity of every magnetically sorted T cell population were checked by analytical flow cytometry. Each sorted fraction had its genomic DNA isolated and then quantified by UV absorbance on a Nanodrop 2000c.

About this clone: What this receptor recognizes is not known. It has no much larger one-base neighbor in the sample; base qualities were not kept.

Using the deep immunoSEQ assay, multiplex PCR amplified TCR CDR3 regions from genomic DNA. For each cell subset, the extracted genomic DNA was distributed evenly across all wells of several immunoSEQ 96-well plates, and each plate served as one replicate. For sorted subsets, roughly 0.2 ug genomic DNA, equal to some 28,000 T cell genomes, was loaded into each replicate PCR. Purified libraries were quantified with a Qubit 3.0 fluorometer, sized on a Bioanalyzer 2100, and re-quantified with the KAPA Library Quantification kit. Every immunoSEQ 96-well plate was sequenced on a dedicated single-read 150-cycle Illumina NextSeq 550 flow cell. Per the authors' processing: Because only junctional sequences without quality scores were contained in the immunoSEQ output, filtering matching that applied to full-length reads could not be performed. Sequences were annotated with PyIR, a Python wrapper for IgBLAST v1.9, using IMGT germline references to assign V/J genes and CDR3. Reads with weak V/J assignments (E-value above 1e-6), missing CDR3, stop codons, out-of-frame junctions, or ambiguous translated residues were removed. V3J clonotypes were defined as sequences sharing an identical inferred V gene, J gene, and CDR3 amino acid sequence. Percentage overlap between repertoires was computed as shared unique clonotypes divided by the size of the smaller repertoire. Richness of each repertoire was evaluated using RTK rarefaction, the Chao1 estimator, and Recon v2.1 estimates of unobserved clonotypes. Generation probabilities for all TCRbeta clonotypes obtained by the gDNA method from four donors were computed using OLGA. TCRdb took this table from immuneACCESS and kept in-frame rearrangements with V and J called. Such tables lack part of the clones; where checked against another copy, unresolved V genes explain under half of the gap, and the rest is unexplained. That table supplies the V and J calls and clone size; D and trimming were determined from the DNA. The sample records hundreds of thousands of clones, 95% to 98% of which are singletons. The ten largest clones capture approximately 0.33% of the sample.

The rearranged segments are TRBV28 and TRBJ2-1, with a tentative D call of TRBD1 or TRBD2, each matching 5 bases. The TCR sequence derives from a man aged 25-40 years in good health. Sequenced material: naive CD8+ T cells sorted from blood. Sample cell subset or site, as interpreted from the label and publication: CD45RA+CCR7+. The CDR3 protein is CASSYRPGSLGVHEQFF. The nucleotides read TGTGCCAGCAGCTACAGGCCCGGGTCCCTCGGGGTGCATGAGCAGTTCTTC.